The 4 T cell receptor beta chains in this list originate from one sample, sequenced in a study of a mutant IDH1 vaccine in newly diagnosed glioma. This sample's time point: week 11, during vaccination. Every vaccination contained 300 ug of the mutant IDH1 20-mer peptide and was paired with topical imiquimod. TCRdb's copy holds only in-frame clones and misses some; the assay was immunoSEQ multiplex PCR. The sample yields over 95,000 clones, roughly nine tenths seen once. These TCRs are of unknown antigen specificity. The sequencing used PBMCs, collected from a glioma patient whose treatment included an IDH1 peptide vaccine. These receptors were taken from a woman aged 45-59 years with glioma.

This clone has only one observation. The chain recombines TRBV6-6 with TRBJ2-5; TRBD1 aligns across 8 bases. The DNA end is a closer match to TRBJ2-7, so the J assignment may be wrong. Germline V gene sequence: CDR1 MNHNY, CDR2 SVGAGI (reference sequence). The CDR3 covers 14 residues. The CDR3 sequence: CASDKSGQGHEQYF. CDR3 nucleotide sequence: TGTGCCAGCGATAAATCCGGACAGGGTCACGAGCAGTACTTC.

The gene calls are TRBV10-3 and TRBJ2-7, with D tentatively TRBD1 or TRBD2 (5 bases each). This CDR3 has 13 amino acids. CDR1 and CDR2 from the germline V gene are ENHRY and SYGVKD. The V end was cut by 5 bases, the J end by 3 bases, with 11 bases between. The CDR3 bases are TGTGCCATCAGTCGGGACCACCTCTACGAGCAGTACTTC. Protein sequence: CAISRDHLYEQYF.

This clone came up a few times. The rearrangement links TRBV25-1 to TRBJ1-1; 7 bases are a match to TRBD1. This CDR3 comprises 12 residues. Per germline, CDR1 MGHDK and CDR2 SYGVNS. With V trimmed by 6 bases and J by 12 bases, 10 bases remained unmatched. CDR3 sequence reads: CASRAPGQQTFF. In DNA, the CDR3 is TGTGCCAGCAGGGCACCGGGACAGCAAACTTTCTTT. Complete variable domain (other parts from reference TRBV25-1 and TRBJ1-1): EADIYQTPRYLVIGTGKKITLECSQTMGHDKMYWYQQDPGMELHLIHYSYGVNSTEKGDLSSESTVSRIRTEHFPLTLESARPSHTSQYLCASRAPGQQTFFGQGTRLTVV.

This chain links TRBV5-1 with TRBJ2-7; D unresolved. This CDR3 is 12 amino acids long. Per the germline V gene, CDR1 is SGHRS and CDR2 is YFSETQ. V was clipped by 0 bases and J by 3 bases, with 4 bases between them. CDR3 DNA: TGCGCCAGCAGCTTGGAGGGCTACGAGCAGTACTTC. As protein: CASSLEGYEQYF.